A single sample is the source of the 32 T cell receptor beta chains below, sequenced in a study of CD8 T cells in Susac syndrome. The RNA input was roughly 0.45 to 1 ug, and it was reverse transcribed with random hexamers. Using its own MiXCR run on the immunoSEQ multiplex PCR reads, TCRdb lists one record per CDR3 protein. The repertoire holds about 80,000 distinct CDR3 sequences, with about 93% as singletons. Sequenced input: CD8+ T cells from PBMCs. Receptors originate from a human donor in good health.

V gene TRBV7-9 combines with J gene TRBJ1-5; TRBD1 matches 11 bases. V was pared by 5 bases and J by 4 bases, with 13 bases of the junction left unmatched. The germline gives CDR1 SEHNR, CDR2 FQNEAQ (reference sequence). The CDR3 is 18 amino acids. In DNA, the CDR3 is TGTGCCAGCAGCCAACAAACAGGACAGGGGGCCGAGAATCAGCCCCAGCATTTT. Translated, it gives CASSQQTGQGAENQPQHF.

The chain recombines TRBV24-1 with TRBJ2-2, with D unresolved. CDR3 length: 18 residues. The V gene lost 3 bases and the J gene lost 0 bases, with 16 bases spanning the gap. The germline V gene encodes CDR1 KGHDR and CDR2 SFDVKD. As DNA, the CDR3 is TGTGCCACCAGTGATCTCCGTACTGGGTGGTCGAACACCGGGGAGCTGTTTTTT. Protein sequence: CATSDLRTGWSNTGELFF.

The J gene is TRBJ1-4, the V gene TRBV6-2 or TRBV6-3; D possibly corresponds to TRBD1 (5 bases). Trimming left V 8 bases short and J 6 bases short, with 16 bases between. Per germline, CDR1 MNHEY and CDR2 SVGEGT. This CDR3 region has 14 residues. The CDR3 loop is CASRAGAKHEKLFF. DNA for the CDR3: TGTGCCAGCCGGGCCGGGGCAAAGCATGAAAAACTGTTTTTT.

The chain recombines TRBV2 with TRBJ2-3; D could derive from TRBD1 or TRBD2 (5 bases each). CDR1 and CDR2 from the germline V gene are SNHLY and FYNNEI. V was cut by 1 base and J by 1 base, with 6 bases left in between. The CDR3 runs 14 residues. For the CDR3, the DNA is TGTGCCAGCAGTGAAGGGGACCGCACAGATACGCAGTATTTT. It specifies CASSEGDRTDTQYF. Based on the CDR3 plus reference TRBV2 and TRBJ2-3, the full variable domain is EPEVTQTPSHQVTQMGQEVILRCVPISNHLYFYWYRQILGQKVEFLVSFYNNEISEKSEIFDDQFSVERPDGSNFTLKIRSTKLEDSAMYFCASSEGDRTDTQYFGPGTRLTVL.

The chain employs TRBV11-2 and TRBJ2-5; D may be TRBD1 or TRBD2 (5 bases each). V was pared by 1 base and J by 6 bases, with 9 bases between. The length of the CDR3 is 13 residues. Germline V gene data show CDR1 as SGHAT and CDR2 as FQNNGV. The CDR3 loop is CASSLVRGQTQYF. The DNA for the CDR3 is TGTGCCAGCAGCTTAGTGAGGGGACAGACCCAGTACTTC.

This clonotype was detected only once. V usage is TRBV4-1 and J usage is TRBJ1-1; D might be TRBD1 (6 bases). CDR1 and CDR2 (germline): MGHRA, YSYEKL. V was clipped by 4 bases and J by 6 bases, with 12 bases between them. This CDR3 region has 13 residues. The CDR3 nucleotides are TGCGCCAGCAGCCGTACAGGGCTCGCTGAAGCTTTCTTT. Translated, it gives CASSRTGLAEAFF.

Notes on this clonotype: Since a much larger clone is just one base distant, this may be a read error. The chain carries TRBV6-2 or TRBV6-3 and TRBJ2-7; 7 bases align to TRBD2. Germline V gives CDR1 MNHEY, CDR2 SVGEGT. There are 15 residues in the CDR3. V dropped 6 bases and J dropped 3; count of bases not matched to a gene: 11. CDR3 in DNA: TGTGCCAGCAGACCGAGGGGCGGGAGAATCTACGAGCAGTACGTC. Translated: CASRPRGGRIYEQYV.

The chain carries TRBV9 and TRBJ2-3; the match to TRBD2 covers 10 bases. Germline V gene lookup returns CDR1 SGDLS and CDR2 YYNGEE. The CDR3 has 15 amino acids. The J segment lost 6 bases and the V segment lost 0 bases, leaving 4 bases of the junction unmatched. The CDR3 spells CASSVASGGSDTQYF. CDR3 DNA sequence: TGTGCCAGCAGCGTAGCTAGCGGGGGATCGGATACGCAGTATTTT.

The CDR3 coding sequence is TGTGCCAGCAGTCCCGCGGGAGGGGAGGCAGATACGCAGTATTTT. Amino acids: CASSPAGGEADTQYF. The chain couples TRBV27 to TRBJ2-3, with 9 bases lining up with TRBD2. CDR3 length: 15 amino acids. The J segment lost 4 bases and the V segment lost 5 bases, leaving 7 bases of the junction unmatched. Per germline, CDR1 MNHEY and CDR2 SMNVEV (reference sequence).

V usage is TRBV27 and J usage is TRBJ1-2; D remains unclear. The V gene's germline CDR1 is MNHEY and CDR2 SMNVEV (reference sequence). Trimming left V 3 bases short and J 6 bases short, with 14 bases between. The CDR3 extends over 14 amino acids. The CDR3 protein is CASSLRAPSHGYTF. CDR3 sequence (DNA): TGTGCCAGCAGTTTGAGGGCCCCATCGCATGGCTACACCTTC.

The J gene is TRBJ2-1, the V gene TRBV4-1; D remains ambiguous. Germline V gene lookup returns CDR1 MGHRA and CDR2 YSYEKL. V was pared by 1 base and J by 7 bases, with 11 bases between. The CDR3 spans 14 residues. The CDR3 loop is CASSQVTGQNEQFF. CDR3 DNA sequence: TGCGCCAGCAGCCAAGTAACCGGGCAAAATGAGCAGTTCTTC.

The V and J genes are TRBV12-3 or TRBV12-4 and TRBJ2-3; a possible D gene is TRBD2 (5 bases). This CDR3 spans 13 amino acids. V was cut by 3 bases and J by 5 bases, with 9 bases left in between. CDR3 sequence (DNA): TGTGCCAGCAGTTTTGAGGAGGTAGATACGCAGTATTTT. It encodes CASSFEEVDTQYF.

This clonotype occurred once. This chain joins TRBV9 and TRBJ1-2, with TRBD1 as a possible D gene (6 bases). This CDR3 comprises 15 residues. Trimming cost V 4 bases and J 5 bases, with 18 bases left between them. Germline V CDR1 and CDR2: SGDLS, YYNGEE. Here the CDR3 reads CASSQTPGDQYGYTF. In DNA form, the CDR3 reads TGTGCCAGCAGCCAAACCCCAGGGGATCAGTATGGCTACACCTTC.

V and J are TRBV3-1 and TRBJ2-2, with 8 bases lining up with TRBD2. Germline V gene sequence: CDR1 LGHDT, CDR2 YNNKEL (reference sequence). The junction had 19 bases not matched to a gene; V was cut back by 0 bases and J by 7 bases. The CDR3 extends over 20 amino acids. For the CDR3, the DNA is TGTGCCAGCAGCCAAGAAAGGTTAACACCGGGACTAGGAATTCGCGGGGAGCTGTTTTTT. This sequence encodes CASSQERLTPGLGIRGELFF. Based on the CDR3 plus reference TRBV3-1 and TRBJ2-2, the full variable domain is DTAVSQTPKYLVTQMGNDKSIKCEQNLGHDTMYWYKQDSKKFLKIMFSYNNKELIINETVPNRFSPKSPDKAHLNLHINSLELGDSAVYFCASSQERLTPGLGIRGELFFGEGSRLTVL.

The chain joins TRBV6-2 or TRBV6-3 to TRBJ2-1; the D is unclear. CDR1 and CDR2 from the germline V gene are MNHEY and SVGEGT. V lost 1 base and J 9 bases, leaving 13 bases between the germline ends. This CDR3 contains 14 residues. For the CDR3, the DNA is TGTGCCAGCAGTTACTTAGGAGCTGTCGGTGAGCAGTTCTTC. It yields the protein CASSYLGAVGEQFF.

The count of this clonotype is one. The CDR3: CASSSRTGYNEQFF. The CDR3 bases are TGTGCCAGCAGCTCACGGACAGGATACAATGAGCAGTTCTTC. The chain carries TRBV12-3 or TRBV12-4 and TRBJ2-1, with 7 bases lining up with TRBD1. The trim removed 6 bases at V and 4 bases at J, leaving 6 bases unmatched. CDR3 size: 14 residues.

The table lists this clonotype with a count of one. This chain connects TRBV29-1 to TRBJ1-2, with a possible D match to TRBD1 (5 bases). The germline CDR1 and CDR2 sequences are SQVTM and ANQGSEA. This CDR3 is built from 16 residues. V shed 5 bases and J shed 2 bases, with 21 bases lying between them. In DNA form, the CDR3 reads TGCAGCGTTTGGGTCTCTGGGGCAGTAATCAACTATGGCTACACCTTC. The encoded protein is CSVWVSGAVINYGYTF.

The CDR3 loop is CASSVGSPGLIYGYTF. The CDR3 DNA follows: TGTGCCAGCAGCGTAGGGAGTCCGGGACTCATATATGGCTACACCTTC. V usage is TRBV9 and J usage is TRBJ1-2; possibly TRBD1 for D (5 bases). CDR1 is SGDLS and CDR2 is YYNGEE in the germline V gene. The CDR3 contains 16 residues. The V and J ends lost 0 bases and 5 bases respectively, with 17 bases between them.

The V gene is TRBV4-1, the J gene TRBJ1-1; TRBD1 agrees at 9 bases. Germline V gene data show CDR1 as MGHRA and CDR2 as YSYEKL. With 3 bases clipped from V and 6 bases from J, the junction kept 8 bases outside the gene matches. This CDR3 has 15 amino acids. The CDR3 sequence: CASSHPGQGHAEAFF. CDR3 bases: TGCGCCAGCAGCCACCCCGGACAGGGGCACGCTGAAGCTTTCTTT.

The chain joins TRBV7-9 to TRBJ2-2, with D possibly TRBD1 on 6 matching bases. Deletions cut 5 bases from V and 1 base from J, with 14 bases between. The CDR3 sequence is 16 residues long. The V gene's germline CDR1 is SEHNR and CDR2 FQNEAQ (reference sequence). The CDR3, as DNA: TGTGCCAGCAGCCCTCCGACAGGAAAGAACACCGGGGAGCTGTTTTTT. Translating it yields CASSPPTGKNTGELFF. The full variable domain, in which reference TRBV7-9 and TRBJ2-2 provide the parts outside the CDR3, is DTGVSQNPRHKITKRGQNVTFRCDPISEHNRLYWYRQTLGQGPEFLTYFQNEAQLEKSRLLSDRFSAERPKGSFSTLEIQRTEQGDSAMYLCASSPPTGKNTGELFFGEGSRLTVL.

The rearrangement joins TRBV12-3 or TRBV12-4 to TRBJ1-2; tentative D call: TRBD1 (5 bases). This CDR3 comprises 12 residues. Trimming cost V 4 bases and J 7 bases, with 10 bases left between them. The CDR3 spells CASSSGPSGYTF. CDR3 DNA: TGTGCCAGCAGTTCGGGGCCGAGTGGCTACACCTTC.

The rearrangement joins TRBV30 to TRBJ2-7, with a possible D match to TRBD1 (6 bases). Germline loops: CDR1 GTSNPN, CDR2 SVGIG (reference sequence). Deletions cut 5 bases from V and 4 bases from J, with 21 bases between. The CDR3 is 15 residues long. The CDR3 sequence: CAWSAAGDMEYEQYV. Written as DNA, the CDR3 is TGTGCCTGGTCAGCGGCAGGGGATATGGAGTACGAGCAGTACGTC.

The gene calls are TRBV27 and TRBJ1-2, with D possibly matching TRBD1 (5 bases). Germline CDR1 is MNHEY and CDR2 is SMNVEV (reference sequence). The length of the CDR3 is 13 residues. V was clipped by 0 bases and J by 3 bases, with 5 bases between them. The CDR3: CASSLSQDYGYTF. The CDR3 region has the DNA TGTGCCAGCAGTTTATCACAGGACTATGGCTACACCTTC.

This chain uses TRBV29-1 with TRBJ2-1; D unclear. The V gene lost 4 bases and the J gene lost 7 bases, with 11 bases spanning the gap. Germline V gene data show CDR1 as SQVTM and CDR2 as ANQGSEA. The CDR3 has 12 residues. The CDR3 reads CSVGASGNEQFF. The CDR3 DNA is TGCAGCGTTGGGGCTAGTGGGAATGAGCAGTTCTTC.

The CDR3 reads CASSASGTIGSYNEQFF. CDR3 nucleotides: TGTGCCAGCAGCGCCTCCGGGACCATCGGCTCCTACAATGAGCAGTTCTTC. The chain has TRBV9 and TRBJ2-1; D is possibly TRBD1 or TRBD2 (5 bases each). The CDR3 is 17 residues long. V was trimmed by 3 bases and J by 0 bases, leaving 16 bases between them. The V gene's germline CDR1 is SGDLS and CDR2 YYNGEE.

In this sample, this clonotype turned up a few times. CDR3 sequence: CASSQDTGTDTQYF. The CDR3 DNA sequence: TGTGCCAGCAGCCAAGATACGGGCACAGATACGCAGTATTTT. The chain couples TRBV14 to TRBJ2-3; D remains unclear. Germline V gene lookup returns CDR1 SGHDN and CDR2 FVKESK. The CDR3 length is 14 residues. Trimming stripped 0 bases from V and 1 base from J, with 5 bases between. The variable domain in full, completed from reference TRBV14 and TRBJ2-3, reads EAGVTQFPSHSVIEKGQTVTLRCDPISGHDNLYWYRRVMGKEIKFLLHFVKESKQDESGMPNNRFLAERTGGTYSTLKVQPAELEDSGVYFCASSQDTGTDTQYFGPGTRLTVL.

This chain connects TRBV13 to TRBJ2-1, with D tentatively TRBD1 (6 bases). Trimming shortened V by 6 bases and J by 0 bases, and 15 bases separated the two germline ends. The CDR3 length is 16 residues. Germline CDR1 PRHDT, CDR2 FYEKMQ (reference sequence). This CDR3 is CASSSEDSFSYNEQFF. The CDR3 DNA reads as TGTGCCAGCAGTTCCGAGGACAGTTTCTCCTACAATGAGCAGTTCTTC.

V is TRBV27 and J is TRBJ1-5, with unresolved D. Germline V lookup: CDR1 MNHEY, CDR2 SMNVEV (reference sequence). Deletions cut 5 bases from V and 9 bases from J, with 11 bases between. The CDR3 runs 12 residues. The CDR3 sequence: CASSPAGWPQHF. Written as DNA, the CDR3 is TGTGCCAGCAGTCCGGCTGGGTGGCCCCAGCATTTT.

CDR3 sequence reads: CASSQVAEQFF. CDR3 nucleotides: TGCGCCAGCAGCCAAGTGGCTGAGCAGTTCTTC. V usage is TRBV4-1 and J usage is TRBJ2-1; no clear D. Trimming left V 1 base short and J 9 bases short, with 4 bases between. Germline values: CDR1 MGHRA, CDR2 YSYEKL. CDR3 length: 11 amino acids.

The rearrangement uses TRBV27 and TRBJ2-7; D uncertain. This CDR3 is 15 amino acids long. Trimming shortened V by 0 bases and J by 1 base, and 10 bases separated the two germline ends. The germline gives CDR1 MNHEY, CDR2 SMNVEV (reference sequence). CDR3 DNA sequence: TGTGCCAGCAGTTTATCAGCCAGGCAGTCCTACGAGCAGTACTTC. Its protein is CASSLSARQSYEQYF.

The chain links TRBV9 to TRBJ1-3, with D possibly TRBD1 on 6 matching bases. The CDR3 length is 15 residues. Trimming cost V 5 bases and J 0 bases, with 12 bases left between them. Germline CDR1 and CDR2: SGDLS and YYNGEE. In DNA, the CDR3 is TGTGCCAGCAGTCCTGGGGGCAGCTCTGGAAACACCATATATTTT. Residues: CASSPGGSSGNTIYF.

In nucleotides, the CDR3 is TGTGCCAGCAGTTTGGGCAGGGGGTACACCGGGGAGCTGTTTTTT. Its protein product is CASSLGRGYTGELFF. This chain links TRBV27 with TRBJ2-2; 7 bases are a match to TRBD1. V shed 3 bases, J shed 3 bases, and the junction held 4 bases outside the gene matches. Looked up from germline, CDR1 is MNHEY and CDR2 is SMNVEV (reference sequence). The CDR3 covers 15 residues.